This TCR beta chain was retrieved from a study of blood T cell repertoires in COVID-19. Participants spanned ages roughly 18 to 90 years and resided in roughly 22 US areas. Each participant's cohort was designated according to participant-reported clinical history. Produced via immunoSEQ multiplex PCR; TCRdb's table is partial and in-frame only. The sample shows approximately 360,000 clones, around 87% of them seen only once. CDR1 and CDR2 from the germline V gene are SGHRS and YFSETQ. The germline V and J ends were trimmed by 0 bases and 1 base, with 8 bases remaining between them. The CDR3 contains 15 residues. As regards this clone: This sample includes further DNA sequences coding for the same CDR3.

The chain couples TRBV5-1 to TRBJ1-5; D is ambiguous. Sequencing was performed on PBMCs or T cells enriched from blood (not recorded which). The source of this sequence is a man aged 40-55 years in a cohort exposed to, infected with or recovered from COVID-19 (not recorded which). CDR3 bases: TGCGCCAGCAGCTTGGAAGCGGGGAGCAATCAGCCCCAGCATTTT. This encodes CASSLEAGSNQPQHF.